Following are 29 T cell receptor beta chains from one sample sequenced in a study of T-cell memory formation after mild COVID-19. TCRdb processed the 5' RACE reads anew with MiXCR; each CDR3 protein has one entry. Found here are 450,000 or so distinct CDR3 sequences, 20% of them singletons; the top ten hold about 8.8%. Input material: PBMCs or a T cell subset sorted from them (not recorded which). The receptors here all came from an adult woman who had mild COVID-19 (a few samples of this study predate the infection). Cell type and time point are not known.

J is TRBJ2-1 and V is TRBV30; 11 bases map to TRBD2. The CDR3 contains 16 residues. The V segment lost 2 bases and the J segment 7 bases; nucleotides outside the gene matches: 10. Per the germline V gene, CDR1 is GTSNPN and CDR2 is SVGIG (reference sequence). This CDR3 is CAWSTPSSGRRNEQFF. CDR3 sequence (DNA): TGTGCCTGGAGTACCCCTTCTAGCGGGAGGAGGAATGAGCAGTTCTTC.

The chain joins TRBV12-3 or TRBV12-4 to TRBJ1-1; 7 nucleotides match TRBD1. There are 13 residues in the CDR3. V was clipped by 8 bases and J by 3 bases; unmatched bases: 6. The CDR3 DNA follows: TGTGCCAGCCGAGGGGGCCGGTACACTGAAGCTTTCTTT. Its translation is CASRGGRYTEAFF.

This rearrangement joins TRBV6-2 or TRBV6-3 to TRBJ2-1, with D perhaps TRBD1 (5 bases). CDR1 and CDR2 from the germline V gene are MNHEY and SVGEGT. The length of the CDR3 is 14 residues. V lost 5 bases and J lost 5, with 13 bases in between. The CDR3 loop reads CASSTGPLNNEQFF. CDR3 sequence (DNA): TGTGCCAGCAGTACAGGACCGCTCAACAATGAGCAGTTCTTC.

This clonotype appeared a few times. The rearrangement uses TRBV28 and TRBJ1-2, with TRBD1 matching 7 bases. The V gene end was trimmed by 6 bases and the J gene end by 6 bases; junction bases not matched to a gene: 10. The germline V gene encodes CDR1 MDHEN and CDR2 SYDVKM. This CDR3 has 14 amino acids. The CDR3 DNA is TGTGCCAGCAGAAAGAAGGGGGCGCTCCATGGCTACACCTTC. This encodes CASRKKGALHGYTF.

This clonotype was counted only a few times. V gene TRBV7-2 combines with J gene TRBJ2-3; 12 bases match TRBD2. CDR3 length: 15 residues. Germline CDR1 SGHTA, CDR2 FQGNSA. With V trimmed by 0 bases and J by 5 bases, 0 bases remained unmatched. This chain's CDR3 is CASSLAGLAGDTQYF. Here the CDR3 DNA reads TGTGCCAGCAGCTTAGCGGGACTAGCGGGAGATACGCAGTATTTT.

The CDR3 nucleotides are TGCAGCGTATGGGAGGGAGGGGGAGAGACCCAGTACTTC. This sequence encodes CSVWEGGGETQYF. This chain uses TRBV29-1 with TRBJ2-5; D is possibly TRBD2 (7 bases). The CDR3 totals 13 residues. The V gene's germline CDR1 is SQVTM and CDR2 ANQGSEA. V was cut by 6 bases and J by 4 bases, with 15 bases left in between.

V is TRBV4-3 and J is TRBJ2-7; perhaps D is TRBD1 or TRBD2 (5 bases each). The length of the CDR3 is 15 residues. V gave up 0 bases and J gave up 0 bases, with 9 bases separating them. Per germline, CDR1 LGHNA and CDR2 YSLEER. The CDR3 sequence: CASSQEGESSYEQYF. The CDR3 nucleotides are TGCGCCAGCAGCCAAGAGGGGGAGAGCTCCTACGAGCAGTACTTC.

This clonotype occurred a few times. The chain links TRBV9 to TRBJ2-1, with D unclear. Germline-derived CDR1 and CDR2 are SGDLS and YYNGEE. V was shortened by 0 bases and J by 2 bases, with 9 bases between the two germline ends. This CDR3 has 15 amino acids. This CDR3 reads CASSVVANPYNEQFF. The CDR3, as DNA: TGTGCCAGCAGCGTAGTAGCTAACCCCTACAATGAGCAGTTCTTC.

This CDR3 reads CASRSGGLSTDTQYF. DNA of the CDR3: TGTGCCAGCCGATCGGGGGGCCTTAGCACAGATACGCAGTATTTT. The chain employs TRBV7-3 and TRBJ2-3, with D perhaps matching TRBD2 (7 bases). Germline CDR1 is SGHTA and CDR2 is FQGTGA. Trimming stripped 8 bases from V and 0 bases from J, with 15 bases between. The CDR3 length is 15 residues.

The DNA for the CDR3 is TGTGCCAGCAGCTTGTTTTCTAGACTGCCTAGTAATGAAGCTTTCTTT. Residues: CASSLFSRLPSNEAFF. V usage is TRBV11-3 and J usage is TRBJ1-1, with no clear D. V was cut by 3 bases and J by 7 bases, with 21 bases left in between. Germline V CDR1 and CDR2: SGHNT, YENEEA. The CDR3 loop spans 16 amino acids.

A few counts support this clonotype. The chain combines TRBV5-1 with TRBJ2-2; 8 bases map to TRBD2. Germline CDR1 is SGHRS and CDR2 is YFSETQ. Losses at the gene ends were 4 bases for V and 1 base for J; bases not matched to a gene: 6. There are 16 residues in the CDR3. The CDR3 bases are TGCGCCAGCAGCGCTACTAGCGGCCGGAACACCGGGGAGCTGTTTTTT. Translation: CASSATSGRNTGELFF.

The chain is built from TRBV3-1 and TRBJ2-3; D ambiguous. This CDR3 is built from 13 residues. Deletions cut 5 bases from V and 2 bases from J, with 8 bases between. Germline assignment: CDR1 LGHDT and CDR2 YNNKEL (reference sequence). The CDR3 nucleotides read TGTGCCAGCAGCTTCCGCCCCACAGATACGCAGTATTTT. It is translated as CASSFRPTDTQYF.

This rearrangement joins TRBV6-2 or TRBV6-3 to TRBJ2-7; TRBD2 matches 8 bases. The V gene's germline CDR1 is MNHEY and CDR2 SVGEGT. The CDR3 spans 14 residues. Germline trimming cut 7 bases from V and 2 bases from J; bases unmatched to any gene: 7. The CDR3 loop is CASKSGGTAYEQYF. The CDR3 region has the DNA TGTGCCAGCAAAAGCGGGGGAACAGCCTACGAGCAGTACTTC.

This clonotype was observed at least ten times. The chain carries TRBV5-1 and TRBJ1-2; the match to TRBD1 covers 8 bases. The CDR3 runs 13 residues. Per germline, CDR1 SGHRS and CDR2 YFSETQ. V was pared by 5 bases and J by 8 bases, with 8 bases of the junction left unmatched. DNA of the CDR3: TGCGCCAGCAGTCAGGATCCAGGGGGCGGCTACACCTTC. It specifies CASSQDPGGGYTF.

The chain joins TRBV7-9 to TRBJ2-1, with TRBD1 identical over 8 bases. The V gene's germline CDR1 is SEHNR and CDR2 FQNEAQ (reference sequence). V lost 5 bases to trimming and J lost 9 bases; unmatched junction nucleotides: 9. This CDR3 is 14 amino acids long. CDR3 nucleotide sequence: TGTGCCAGCAGCGCCCAGGGGGCGGAAGGTGAGCAGTTCTTC. Its protein product is CASSAQGAEGEQFF.

This clonotype has at least ten counts. The CDR3 reads CASSQETGAPYEQYF. The CDR3, as DNA: TGCGCCAGCAGCCAGGAGACAGGGGCACCCTACGAGCAGTACTTC. The chain carries TRBV4-1 and TRBJ2-7, with 8 bases identical to TRBD1. CDR3 length: 15 residues. Germline values: CDR1 MGHRA, CDR2 YSYEKL. The V segment lost 3 bases and the J segment 2 bases; nucleotides outside the gene matches: 6.

The chain is built from TRBV27 and TRBJ2-1; D might be TRBD2 (5 bases). The CDR3 contains 14 residues. Germline-derived CDR1 and CDR2 are MNHEY and SMNVEV (reference sequence). Trimming cost V 5 bases and J 3 bases, with 11 bases left between them. CDR3 residues: CASSAGTSYNEQFF. The CDR3 DNA is TGTGCCAGCAGTGCCGGAACTAGCTACAATGAGCAGTTCTTC.

This clonotype was observed a handful of times. V is TRBV29-1 and J is TRBJ2-7; no reliable D call. CDR1 SQVTM and CDR2 ANQGSEA come from the germline V gene. Trimming left V 0 bases short and J 3 bases short, with 3 bases between. The CDR3 runs to 11 residues. DNA for the CDR3: TGCAGCGTTGAAGATTACTACGAGCAGTACTTC. Its translation is CSVEDYYEQYF.

This clonotype was observed a handful of times. The rearrangement joins TRBV15 to TRBJ1-4; perhaps TRBD1 as D (6 bases). Germline CDR1 reads LNHNV; CDR2 reads YYDKDF (reference sequence). CDR3 length equals 15 residues. Trimming left V 5 bases short and J 3 bases short, with 13 bases between. CDR3 amino acids: CATSDRRGANEKLFF. The CDR3 DNA reads as TGTGCCACCAGCGACAGGAGGGGAGCTAATGAAAAACTGTTTTTT. The variable domain in full, with the rest retrieved from reference TRBV15 and TRBJ1-4, is DAMVIQNPRYQVTQFGKPVTLSCSQTLNHNVMYWYQQKSSQAPKLLFHYYDKDFNNEADTPDNFQSRRPNTSFCFLDIRSPGLGDTAMYLCATSDRRGANEKLFFGSGTQLSVL.

The sample holds a few counts of this clonotype. The CDR3 protein is CASSWGQTSEGYTF. CDR3 nucleotide sequence: TGCGCCAGCAGCTGGGGACAGACCTCCGAGGGCTACACCTTC. This rearrangement joins TRBV5-1 to TRBJ1-2; TRBD1 matches 7 bases. The germline V gene encodes CDR1 SGHRS and CDR2 YFSETQ. The CDR3 contains 14 residues. V was pared by 3 bases and J by 8 bases, with 10 bases of the junction left unmatched.

This chain connects TRBV20-1 to TRBJ1-5; TRBD1 matches 7 bases. The V gene's germline CDR1 is DFQATT and CDR2 SNEGSKA (reference sequence). V trimming: 1 base; J trimming: 7 bases; junction bases outside the gene matches: 7. This CDR3 is 14 amino acids long. The DNA of the CDR3 is TGCAGTGCTAGAGCCAGACAGGGAACCCAGCCCCAGCATTTT. It encodes CSARARQGTQPQHF.

This clonotype has just a few counts. The chain recombines TRBV6-2 or TRBV6-3 with TRBJ2-3; 10 bases fit TRBD2. The V and J ends lost 2 bases and 3 bases, in that order; junction bases with no gene match: 5. Germline V gene lookup returns CDR1 MNHEY and CDR2 SVGEGT. CDR3 length: 16 residues. CDR3 loop: CASSYGGAGGTDTQYF. The CDR3 DNA reads TGTGCCAGCAGTTACGGCGGAGCGGGAGGGACAGATACGCAGTATTTT.

The chain recombines TRBV3-1 with TRBJ2-7; possibly TRBD1 or TRBD2 for D (5 bases each). The CDR3 is 17 residues long. V was trimmed by 0 bases and J by 3 bases, leaving 18 bases between them. CDR1 is LGHDT, CDR2 YNNKEL, per germline (reference sequence). As DNA, the CDR3 is TGTGCCAGCAGCCAAGAAGGGACGGAAGCAGTATTCTACGAGCAGTACTTC. This codes for CASSQEGTEAVFYEQYF.

This clonotype has just a few counts. V and J are TRBV7-8 and TRBJ2-1; maybe TRBD1 (6 bases). There are 16 residues in the CDR3. Trimming pared 2 bases from V and 4 bases from J, leaving 15 bases between. Germline V gives CDR1 SGHVS, CDR2 FQNEAQ. CDR3 region: CASSLKVAGAYNEQFF. CDR3 sequence (DNA): TGTGCCAGCAGCTTAAAGGTCGCAGGGGCATACAATGAGCAGTTCTTC.

In its sample, this clonotype was seen a few times. The rearrangement joins TRBV24-1 to TRBJ2-5; D might be TRBD1 (5 bases). Germline V gene data show CDR1 as KGHDR and CDR2 as SFDVKD. This CDR3 contains 15 residues. V lost 4 bases, J lost 1 base, and 12 bases lay in between. The CDR3 bases are TGTGCCACCAGTGAAGCCAGGGAACCCCAAGAGACCCAGTACTTC. Protein product: CATSEAREPQETQYF.

This chain connects TRBV5-1 to TRBJ2-7, with 9 bases matching TRBD2. Germline CDR1 is SGHRS and CDR2 is YFSETQ. V gave up 5 bases and J gave up 0 bases; unmatched junction bases: 3. The CDR3 is 14 amino acids. The CDR3 spells CASRNSGSSYEQYF. In DNA, the CDR3 is TGCGCCAGCAGGAATAGCGGGAGCTCCTACGAGCAGTACTTC.

CDR3 sequence: CASSRERWLRAFF. The CDR3 nucleotides read TGTGCCAGCAGCCGTGAAAGGTGGCTCCGGGCTTTCTTT. The chain uses TRBV14 and TRBJ1-1; D remains unclear. The germline V and J ends were trimmed by 4 bases and 11 bases, with 17 bases remaining between them. Germline V gene sequence: CDR1 SGHDN, CDR2 FVKESK. The CDR3 totals 13 residues.

The V call is TRBV7-2, the J call TRBJ1-3; a possible D gene is TRBD1 (5 bases). The V end was cut by 2 bases, the J end by 4 bases, with 12 bases between. Germline CDR1 reads SGHTA; CDR2 reads FQGNSA. CDR3 length: 15 residues. CDR3 sequence: CASSLSVREGNTIYF. The DNA of the CDR3 is TGTGCCAGCAGCTTATCCGTCAGGGAAGGAAACACCATATATTTT.

Here the CDR3 DNA reads TGTGCCAGCGGCTCGGGGGCTGGAGATACGCAGTATTTT. This encodes CASGSGAGDTQYF. V and J are TRBV27 and TRBJ2-3; possibly TRBD1 or TRBD2 for D (6 bases each). The CDR3 length is 13 residues. Germline CDR1 MNHEY, CDR2 SMNVEV (reference sequence). V was shortened by 8 bases and J by 5 bases, with 14 bases between the two germline ends.